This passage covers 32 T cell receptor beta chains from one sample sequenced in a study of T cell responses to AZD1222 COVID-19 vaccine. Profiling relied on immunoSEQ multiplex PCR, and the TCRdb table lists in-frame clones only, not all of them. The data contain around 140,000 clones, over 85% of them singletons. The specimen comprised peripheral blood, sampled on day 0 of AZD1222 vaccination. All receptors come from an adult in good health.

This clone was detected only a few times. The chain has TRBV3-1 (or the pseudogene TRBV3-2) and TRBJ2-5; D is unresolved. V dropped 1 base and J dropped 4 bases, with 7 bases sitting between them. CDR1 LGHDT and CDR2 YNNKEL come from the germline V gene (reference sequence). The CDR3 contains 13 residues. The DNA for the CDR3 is TGTGCCAGCAGCCAAGCCTCGAGAGAGACCCAGTACTTC. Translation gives CASSQASRETQYF.

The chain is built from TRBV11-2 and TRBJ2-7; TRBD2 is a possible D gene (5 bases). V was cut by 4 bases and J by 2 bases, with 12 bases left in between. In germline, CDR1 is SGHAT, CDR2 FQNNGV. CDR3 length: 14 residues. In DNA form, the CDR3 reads TGTGCCAGCAGCTCCAAAGCGGACCCCTACGAGCAGTACTTC. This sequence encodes CASSSKADPYEQYF.

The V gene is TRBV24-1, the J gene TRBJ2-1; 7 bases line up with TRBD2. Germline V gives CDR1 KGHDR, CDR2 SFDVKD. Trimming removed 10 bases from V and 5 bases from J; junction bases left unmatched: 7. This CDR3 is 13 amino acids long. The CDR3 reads CATAGVRDNEQFF. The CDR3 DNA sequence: TGTGCCACGGCGGGAGTGCGGGACAATGAGCAGTTCTTC.

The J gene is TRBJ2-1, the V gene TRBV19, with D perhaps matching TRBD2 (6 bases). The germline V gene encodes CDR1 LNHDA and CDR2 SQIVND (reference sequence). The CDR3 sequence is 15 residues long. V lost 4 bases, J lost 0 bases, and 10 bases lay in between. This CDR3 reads CASSTTSSSYNEQFF. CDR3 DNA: TGTGCCAGTAGTACTACTAGCAGCTCCTACAATGAGCAGTTCTTC.

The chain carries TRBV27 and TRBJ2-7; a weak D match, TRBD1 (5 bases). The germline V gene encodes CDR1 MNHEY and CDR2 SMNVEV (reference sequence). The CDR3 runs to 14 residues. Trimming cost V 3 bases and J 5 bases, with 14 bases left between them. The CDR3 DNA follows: TGTGCCAGCAGTTTGACAGTAGTTTCCCACGAGCAGTACTTC. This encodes CASSLTVVSHEQYF.

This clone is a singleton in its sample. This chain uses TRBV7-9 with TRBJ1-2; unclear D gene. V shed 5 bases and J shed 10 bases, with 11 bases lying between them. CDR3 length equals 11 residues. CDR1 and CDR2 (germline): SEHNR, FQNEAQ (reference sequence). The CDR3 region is CASSPLSVYTF. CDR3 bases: TGTGCCAGCAGCCCCCTTAGTGTCTACACCTTC.

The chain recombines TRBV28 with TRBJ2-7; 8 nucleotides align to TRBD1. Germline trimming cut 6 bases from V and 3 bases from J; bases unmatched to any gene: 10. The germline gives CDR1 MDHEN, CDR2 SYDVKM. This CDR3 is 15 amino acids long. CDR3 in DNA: TGTGCCAGCAGGGGGGACAGGTCGAACCTCTACGAGCAGTACTTC. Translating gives CASRGDRSNLYEQYF. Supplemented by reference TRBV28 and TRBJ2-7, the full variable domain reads DVKVTQSSRYLVKRTGEKVFLECVQDMDHENMFWYRQDPGLGLRLIYFSYDVKMKEKGDIPEGYSVSREKKERFSLILESASTNQTSMYLCASRGDRSNLYEQYFGPGTRLTVT.

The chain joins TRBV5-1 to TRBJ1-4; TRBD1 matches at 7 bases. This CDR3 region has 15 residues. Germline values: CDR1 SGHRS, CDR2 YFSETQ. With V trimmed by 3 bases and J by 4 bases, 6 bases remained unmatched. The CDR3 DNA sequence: TGCGCCAGCAGCTGGCAGGGGGACGGTAATGAAAAACTGTTTTTT. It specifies CASSWQGDGNEKLFF. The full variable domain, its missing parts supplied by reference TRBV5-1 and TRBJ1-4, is KAGVTQTPRYLIKTRGQQVTLSCSPISGHRSVSWYQQTPGQGLQFLFEYFSETQRNKGNFPGRFSGRQFSNSRSEMNVSTLELGDSALYLCASSWQGDGNEKLFFGSGTQLSVL.

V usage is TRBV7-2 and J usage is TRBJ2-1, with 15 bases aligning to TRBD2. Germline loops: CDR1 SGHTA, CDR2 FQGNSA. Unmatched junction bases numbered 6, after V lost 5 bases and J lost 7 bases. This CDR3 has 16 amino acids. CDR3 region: CASSAPGLAGGNEQFF. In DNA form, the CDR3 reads TGTGCCAGCAGCGCACCGGGACTAGCGGGAGGTAATGAGCAGTTCTTC.

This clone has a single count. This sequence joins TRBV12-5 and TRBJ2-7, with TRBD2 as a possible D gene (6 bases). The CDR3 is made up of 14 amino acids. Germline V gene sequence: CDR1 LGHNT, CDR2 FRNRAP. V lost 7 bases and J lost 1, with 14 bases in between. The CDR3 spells CASEKAGESYEQYF. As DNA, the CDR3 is TGTGCTAGTGAAAAAGCGGGTGAATCCTACGAGCAGTACTTC.

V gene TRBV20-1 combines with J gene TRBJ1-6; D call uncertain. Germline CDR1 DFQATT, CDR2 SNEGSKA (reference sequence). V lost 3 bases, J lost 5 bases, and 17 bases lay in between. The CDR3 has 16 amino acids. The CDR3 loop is CSASLEGAADNSPLHF. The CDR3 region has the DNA TGCAGTGCTAGTCTGGAAGGTGCGGCAGATAATTCACCCCTCCACTTT.

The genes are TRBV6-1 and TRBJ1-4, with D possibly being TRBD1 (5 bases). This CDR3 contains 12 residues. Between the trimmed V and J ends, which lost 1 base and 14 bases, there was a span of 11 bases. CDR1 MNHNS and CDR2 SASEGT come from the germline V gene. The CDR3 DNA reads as TGTGCCAGCAGTGAAGGACAGCTAAGTCTGTTTTTT. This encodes CASSEGQLSLFF.

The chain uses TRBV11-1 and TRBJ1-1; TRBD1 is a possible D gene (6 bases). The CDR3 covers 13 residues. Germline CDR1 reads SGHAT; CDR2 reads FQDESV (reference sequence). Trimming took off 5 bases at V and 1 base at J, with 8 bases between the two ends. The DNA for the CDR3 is TGTGCCAGCAGCCTGACAGGGAACACTGAAGCTTTCTTT. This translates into CASSLTGNTEAFF.

The CDR3 sequence: CASRQGGSPLSTDTQYF. CDR3 DNA sequence: TGTGCCAGCAGGCAGGGGGGCAGTCCCCTAAGCACAGATACGCAGTATTTT. This chain joins TRBV21-1 and TRBJ2-3; TRBD1 is the table's D call and was not checked against the DNA. TRBV21-1 is flagged as a pseudogene. The CDR3 extends over 17 amino acids.

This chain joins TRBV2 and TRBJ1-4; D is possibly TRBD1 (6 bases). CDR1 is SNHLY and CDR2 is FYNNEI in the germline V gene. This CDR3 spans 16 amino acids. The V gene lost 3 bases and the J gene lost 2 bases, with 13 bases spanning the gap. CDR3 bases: TGTGCCAGCAGTGATAGGGGGAAAGGTACTAATGAAAAACTGTTTTTT. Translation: CASSDRGKGTNEKLFF.

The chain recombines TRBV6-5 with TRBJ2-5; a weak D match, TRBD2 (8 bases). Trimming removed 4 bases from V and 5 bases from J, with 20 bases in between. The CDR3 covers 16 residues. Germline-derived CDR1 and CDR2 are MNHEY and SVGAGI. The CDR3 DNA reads TGTGCCAGCAGTTCCTTCGGGACAGCGGGGGATGAGACCCAGTACTTC. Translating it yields CASSSFGTAGDETQYF.

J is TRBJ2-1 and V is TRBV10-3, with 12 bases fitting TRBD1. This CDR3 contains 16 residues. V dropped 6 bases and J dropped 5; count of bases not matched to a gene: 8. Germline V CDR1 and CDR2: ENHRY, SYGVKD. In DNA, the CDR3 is TGTGCCATCAGCCCGGGACAGGGGGCGCCTGACAATGAGCAGTTCTTC. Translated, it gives CAISPGQGAPDNEQFF.

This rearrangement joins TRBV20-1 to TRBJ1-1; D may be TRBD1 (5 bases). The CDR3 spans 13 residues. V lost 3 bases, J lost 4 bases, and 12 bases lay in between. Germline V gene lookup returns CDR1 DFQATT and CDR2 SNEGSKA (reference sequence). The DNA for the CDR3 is TGCAGTGCTAGTGAGGGTAGGGGCACTGAAGCTTTCTTT. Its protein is CSASEGRGTEAFF.

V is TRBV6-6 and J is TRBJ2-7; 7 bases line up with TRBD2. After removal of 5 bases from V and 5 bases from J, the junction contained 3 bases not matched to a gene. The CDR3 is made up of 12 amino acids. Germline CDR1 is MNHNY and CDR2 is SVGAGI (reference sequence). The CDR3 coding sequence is TGTGCCAGCAGTCGACTAGCTGACGAGCAGTACTTC. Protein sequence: CASSRLADEQYF.

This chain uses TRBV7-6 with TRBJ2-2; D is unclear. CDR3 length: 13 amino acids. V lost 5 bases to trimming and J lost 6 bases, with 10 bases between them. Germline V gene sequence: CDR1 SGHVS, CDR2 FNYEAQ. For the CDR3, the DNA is TGTGCCAGCAGCGCTTCTAGAGCCGGGGAGCTGTTTTTT. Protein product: CASSASRAGELFF.

The CDR3 DNA follows: TGCGCCAGCAGCGGGAGAGCGGGAGGGCCCTACGAGCAGTACTTC. Translated, it gives CASSGRAGGPYEQYF. The V and J genes are TRBV5-1 and TRBJ2-7, with TRBD2 matching 10 bases. Germline-derived CDR1 and CDR2 are SGHRS and YFSETQ. The length of the CDR3 is 15 residues. J was trimmed by 2 bases and V by 4 bases; bases with no gene match: 6. Full variable domain (rest looked up from reference TRBV5-1 and TRBJ2-7): KAGVTQTPRYLIKTRGQQVTLSCSPISGHRSVSWYQQTPGQGLQFLFEYFSETQRNKGNFPGRFSGRQFSNSRSEMNVSTLELGDSALYLCASSGRAGGPYEQYFGPGTRLTVT.

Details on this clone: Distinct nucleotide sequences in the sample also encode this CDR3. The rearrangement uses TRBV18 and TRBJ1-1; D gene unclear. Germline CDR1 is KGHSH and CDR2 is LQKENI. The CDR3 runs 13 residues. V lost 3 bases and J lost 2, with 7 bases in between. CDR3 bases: TGTGCCAGCTCACCTGGATTAAACACTGAAGCTTTCTTT. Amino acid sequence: CASSPGLNTEAFF.

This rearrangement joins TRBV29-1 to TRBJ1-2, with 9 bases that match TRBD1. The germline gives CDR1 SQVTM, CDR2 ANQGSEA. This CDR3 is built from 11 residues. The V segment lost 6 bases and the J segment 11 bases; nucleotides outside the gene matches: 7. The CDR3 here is CSVDTGGEYTF. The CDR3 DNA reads TGCAGCGTGGATACAGGGGGCGAGTACACCTTC.

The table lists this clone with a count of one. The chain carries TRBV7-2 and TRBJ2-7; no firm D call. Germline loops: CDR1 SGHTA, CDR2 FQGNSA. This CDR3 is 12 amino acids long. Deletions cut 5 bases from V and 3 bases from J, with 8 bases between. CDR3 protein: CASSPPGYEQYF. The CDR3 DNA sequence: TGTGCCAGCAGCCCCCCGGGCTACGAGCAGTACTTC.

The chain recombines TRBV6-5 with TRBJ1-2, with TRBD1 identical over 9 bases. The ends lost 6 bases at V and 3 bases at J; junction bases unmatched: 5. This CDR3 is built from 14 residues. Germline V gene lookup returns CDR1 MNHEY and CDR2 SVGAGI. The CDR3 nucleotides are TGTGCCAGCAGGGACCGGGACAGGGACTATGGCTACACCTTC. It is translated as CASRDRDRDYGYTF.

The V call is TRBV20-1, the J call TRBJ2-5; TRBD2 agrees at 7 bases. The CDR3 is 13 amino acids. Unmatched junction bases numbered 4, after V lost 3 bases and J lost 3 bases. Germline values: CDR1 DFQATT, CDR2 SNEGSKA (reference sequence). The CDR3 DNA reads TGCAGTGCTAGTGACCTAGCGGAAGAGACCCAGTACTTC. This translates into CSASDLAEETQYF.

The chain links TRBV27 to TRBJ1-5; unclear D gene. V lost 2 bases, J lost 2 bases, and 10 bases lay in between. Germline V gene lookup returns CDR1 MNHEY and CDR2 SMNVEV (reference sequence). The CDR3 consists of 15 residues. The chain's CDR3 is CASSLRPAGNQPQHF. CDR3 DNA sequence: TGTGCCAGCAGTTTAAGGCCAGCGGGCAATCAGCCCCAGCATTTT.

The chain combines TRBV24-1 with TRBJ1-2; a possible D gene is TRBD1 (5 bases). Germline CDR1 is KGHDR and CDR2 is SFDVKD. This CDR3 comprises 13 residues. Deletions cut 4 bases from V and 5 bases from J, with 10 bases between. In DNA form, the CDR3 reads TGTGCCACCAGTGAAGGGACCCCTTATGGCTACACCTTC. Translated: CATSEGTPYGYTF.

The CDR3 DNA follows: TGCAGTGCTAGTGGGGGGGCTCATGAAAAACTGTTTTTT. Its translation is CSASGGAHEKLFF. This chain connects TRBV20-1 to TRBJ1-4; D might be TRBD1 (6 bases). Trimming cost V 3 bases and J 6 bases, with 11 bases left between them. CDR3 size: 13 residues. The germline V gene has CDR1 DFQATT and CDR2 SNEGSKA (reference sequence).

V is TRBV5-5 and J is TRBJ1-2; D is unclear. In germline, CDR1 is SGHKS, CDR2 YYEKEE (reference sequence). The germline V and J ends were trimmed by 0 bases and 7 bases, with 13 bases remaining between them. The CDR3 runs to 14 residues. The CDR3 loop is CASSLEVEAGGYTF. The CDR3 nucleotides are TGTGCCAGCAGCTTGGAAGTGGAGGCGGGTGGCTACACCTTC.

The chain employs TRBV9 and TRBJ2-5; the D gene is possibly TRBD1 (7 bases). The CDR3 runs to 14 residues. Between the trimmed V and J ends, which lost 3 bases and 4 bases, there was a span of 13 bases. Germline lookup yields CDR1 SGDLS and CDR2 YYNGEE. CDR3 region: CASSGRGVGETQYF. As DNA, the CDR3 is TGTGCCAGCAGCGGCAGGGGGGTTGGAGAGACCCAGTACTTC.

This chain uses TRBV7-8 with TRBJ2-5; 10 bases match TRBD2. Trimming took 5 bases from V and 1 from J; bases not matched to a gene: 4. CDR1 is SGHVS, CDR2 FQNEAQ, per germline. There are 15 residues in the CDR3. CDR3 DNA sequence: TGTGCCAGCAGCGTAGGACTAGCGGCCCAAGAGACCCAGTACTTC. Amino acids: CASSVGLAAQETQYF.